The T cell receptor beta chain under discussion was sequenced for a study of T cell changes during pregnancy in multiple sclerosis. Assay: immunoSEQ multiplex PCR; the TCRdb copy retains only in-frame clones and omits some. The profile shows tens of thousands of clones, about 94% of them singletons. The CDR3 is made up of 15 amino acids. Germline values: CDR1 KGHSH, CDR2 LQKENI. Trimming took 6 bases from V and 4 from J; bases not matched to a gene: 10. Source: peripheral blood, taken in the third trimester of pregnancy. The source is a female donor in good health, enrolled as a control in a pregnancy study. This rearrangement joins TRBV18 to TRBJ2-7; 9 bases agree with TRBD1. CDR3 DNA: TGTGCCAGCTCTATGGGGGGACAGGGATTATACGAGCAGTACTTC. Translation gives CASSMGGQGLYEQYF.